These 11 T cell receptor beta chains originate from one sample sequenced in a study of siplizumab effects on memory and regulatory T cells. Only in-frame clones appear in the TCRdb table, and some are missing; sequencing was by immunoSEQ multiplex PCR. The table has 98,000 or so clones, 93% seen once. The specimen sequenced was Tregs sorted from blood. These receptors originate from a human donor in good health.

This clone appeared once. The CDR3, as DNA: TGCGCCAGCAGCTTGGCGAGGGGGGCAGGGAACACTGAAGCTTTCTTT. Protein sequence: CASSLARGAGNTEAFF. The rearrangement uses TRBV5-1 and TRBJ1-1; D possibly corresponds to TRBD1 (6 bases). V dropped 0 bases and J dropped 1 base, with 13 bases sitting between them. The CDR3 sequence is 16 residues long. CDR1 is SGHRS, CDR2 YFSETQ, per germline.

The CDR3 DNA reads as TGTGCCAGCAGCTTACAGGGGGCGATGACTGGCTACACCTTC. Protein sequence: CASSLQGAMTGYTF. V usage is TRBV5-5 and J usage is TRBJ1-2, with 9 bases matching TRBD1. This CDR3 contains 14 residues. The junction had 6 bases not matched to a gene; V was cut back by 2 bases and J by 7 bases. Germline CDR1 reads SGHKS; CDR2 reads YYEKEE (reference sequence).

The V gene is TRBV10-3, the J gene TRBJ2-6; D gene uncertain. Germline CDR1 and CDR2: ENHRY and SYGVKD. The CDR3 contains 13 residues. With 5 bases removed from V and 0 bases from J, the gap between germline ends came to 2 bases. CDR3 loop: CAISSSGANVLTF. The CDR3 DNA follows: TGTGCCATCAGTTCCTCTGGGGCCAACGTCCTGACTTTC.

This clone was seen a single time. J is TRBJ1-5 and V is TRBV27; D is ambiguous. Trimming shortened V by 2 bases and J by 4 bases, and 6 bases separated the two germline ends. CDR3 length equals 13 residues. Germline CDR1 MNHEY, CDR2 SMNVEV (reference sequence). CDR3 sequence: CASSLIQNQPQHF. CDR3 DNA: TGTGCCAGCAGTTTAATACAGAATCAGCCCCAGCATTTT.

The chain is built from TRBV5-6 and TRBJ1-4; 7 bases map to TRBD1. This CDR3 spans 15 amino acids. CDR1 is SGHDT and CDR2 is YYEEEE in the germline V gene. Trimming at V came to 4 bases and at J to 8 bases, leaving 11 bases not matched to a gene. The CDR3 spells CASSGETGSGEKLFF. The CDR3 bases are TGTGCCAGCAGCGGGGAGACAGGGTCTGGCGAAAAACTGTTTTTT.

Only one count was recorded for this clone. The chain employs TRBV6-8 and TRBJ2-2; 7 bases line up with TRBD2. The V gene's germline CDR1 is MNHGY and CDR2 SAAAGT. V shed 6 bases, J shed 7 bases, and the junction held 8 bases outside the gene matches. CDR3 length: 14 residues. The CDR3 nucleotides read TGTGCCAGCAGCGACTTTCGGGGGGACGGGGAGCTGTTTTTT. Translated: CASSDFRGDGELFF.

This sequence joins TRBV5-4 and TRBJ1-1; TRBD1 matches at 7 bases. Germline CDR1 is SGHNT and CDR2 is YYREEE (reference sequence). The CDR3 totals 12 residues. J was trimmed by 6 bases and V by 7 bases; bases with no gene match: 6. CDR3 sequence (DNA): TGTGCCAGCGGAAGACAGGGCCCTGAAGCTTTCTTT. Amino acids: CASGRQGPEAFF.

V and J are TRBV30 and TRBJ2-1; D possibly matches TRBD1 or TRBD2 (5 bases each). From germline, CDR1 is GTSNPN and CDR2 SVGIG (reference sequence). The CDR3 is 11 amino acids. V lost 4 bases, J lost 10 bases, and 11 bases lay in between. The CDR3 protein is CAWTREGEQFF. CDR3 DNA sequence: TGTGCCTGGACCCGTGAGGGGGAGCAGTTCTTC.

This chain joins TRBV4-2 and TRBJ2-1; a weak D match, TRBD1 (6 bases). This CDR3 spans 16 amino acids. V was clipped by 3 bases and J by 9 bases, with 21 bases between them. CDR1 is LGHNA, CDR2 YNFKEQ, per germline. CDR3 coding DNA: TGTGCCAGCAGCCAGCGAAGTAAGGGGACACCCAGTGAGCAGTTCTTC. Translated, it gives CASSQRSKGTPSEQFF.

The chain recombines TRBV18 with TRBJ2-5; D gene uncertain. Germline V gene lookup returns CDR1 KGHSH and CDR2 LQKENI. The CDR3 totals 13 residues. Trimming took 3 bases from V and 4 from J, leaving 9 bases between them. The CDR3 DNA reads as TGTGCCAGCTCACCGGCAGTAAGAGAGACCCAGTACTTC. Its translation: CASSPAVRETQYF.

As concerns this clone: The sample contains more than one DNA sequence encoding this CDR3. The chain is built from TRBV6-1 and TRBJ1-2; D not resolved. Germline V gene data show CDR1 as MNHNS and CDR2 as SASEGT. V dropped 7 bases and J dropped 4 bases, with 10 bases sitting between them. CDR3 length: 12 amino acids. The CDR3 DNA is TGTGCCAGCACCGCCCGAAGCTATGGCTACACCTTC. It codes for CASTARSYGYTF.